Below, 18 T cell receptor beta chains from the same sample are listed, as sequenced in a study of cytomegalovirus exposure and HLA in healthy donors. PCR used 60 Vbeta primers and 13 Jbeta primers. Generated by immunoSEQ multiplex PCR, the TCRdb table keeps only in-frame clones and is missing some. This table has 150,000 or so clones, about 75% appearing once. The sequenced sample was PBMCs. Every receptor here comes from a man in his fifties or sixties in good health and CMV-seropositive.

Only a few counts were recorded for this clone. The J gene is TRBJ2-7, the V gene TRBV7-2, with 7 bases lining up with TRBD1. Germline lookup yields CDR1 SGHTA and CDR2 FQGNSA. The CDR3 has 14 amino acids. Germline trimming cut 5 bases from V and 0 bases from J; bases unmatched to any gene: 4. CDR3 nucleotide sequence: TGTGCCAGCAGCACCCACAGGGGCTCCTACGAGCAGTACTTC. Amino acids: CASSTHRGSYEQYF.

The CDR3 loop reads CASSDRQGPNTGELFF. In DNA, the CDR3 is TGTGCCAGCAGCGATCGACAGGGCCCGAACACCGGGGAGCTGTTTTTT. The V and J genes are TRBV14 and TRBJ2-2, with 7 bases lining up with TRBD1. J was trimmed by 0 bases and V by 5 bases; bases with no gene match: 6. CDR1 is SGHDN and CDR2 is FVKESK in the germline V gene. The CDR3 covers 16 residues.

V and J are TRBV18 and TRBJ1-1; a possible D gene is TRBD1 (6 bases). The CDR3 totals 13 residues. Between the trimmed V and J ends, which lost 4 bases and 5 bases, there was a span of 11 bases. Germline CDR1 reads KGHSH; CDR2 reads LQKENI. The CDR3 reads CASSLQGGTEAFF. Here the CDR3 DNA reads TGTGCCAGCTCACTACAGGGCGGGACTGAAGCTTTCTTT. The entire variable domain, with the rest obtained from reference TRBV18 and TRBJ1-1, is as follows: NAGVMQNPRHLVRRRGQEARLRCSPMKGHSHVYWYRQLPEEGLKFMVYLQKENIIDESGMPKERFSAEFPKEGPSILRIQQVVRGDSAAYFCASSLQGGTEAFFGQGTRLTVV.

Regarding this clone: The same CDR3 also results from other DNA sequences found in this sample. The chain couples TRBV6-4 to TRBJ2-1; a possible D gene is TRBD2 (5 bases). The CDR3 is 15 residues long. V was clipped by 3 bases and J by 3 bases, with 12 bases between them. Germline lookup yields CDR1 MRHNA and CDR2 SNTAGT. CDR3 DNA sequence: TGTGCCAGCAGTGAAGGCAACGGGAACTACAATGAGCAGTTCTTC. It specifies CASSEGNGNYNEQFF.

On this clone itself: A junction end diverges from the germline sequence, so it may reflect a read error. This CDR3 is CASTVGGPAEF. For the CDR3, the DNA is TGTGCCAGCACCGTTGGGGGCCCAGCCGAATTT. The J gene is TRBJ1-4, the V gene TRBV7-9; a possible D gene is TRBD1 (6 bases). Germline-derived CDR1 and CDR2 are SEHNR and FQNEAQ (reference sequence). The CDR3 length is 11 residues.

The V and J genes are TRBV14 and TRBJ1-2; D ambiguous. This CDR3 has 14 residues. The V end lost 1 base, the J end lost 5 bases, and 11 bases lay between the germline ends. Germline lookup yields CDR1 SGHDN and CDR2 FVKESK. In nucleotides, the CDR3 is TGTGCCAGCAGCCAAGCGCAGACTAGTTATGGCTACACCTTC. This codes for CASSQAQTSYGYTF.

The V and J genes are TRBV27 and TRBJ2-3; 12 bases fit TRBD2. Trimming took 4 bases from V and 2 from J; bases not matched to a gene: 13. The germline V gene encodes CDR1 MNHEY and CDR2 SMNVEV (reference sequence). CDR3 length: 19 residues. The CDR3: CASSSFLPGLAGSTDTQYF. The CDR3, as DNA: TGTGCCAGCAGTTCATTCCTGCCGGGACTAGCGGGTTCCACAGATACGCAGTATTTT.

This chain links TRBV6-4 with TRBJ2-1; perhaps TRBD2 as D (6 bases). V was cut by 2 bases and J by 4 bases, with 12 bases left in between. The CDR3 has 15 amino acids. Germline assignment: CDR1 MRHNA and CDR2 SNTAGT. CDR3 loop: CASSDSSGSYNEQFF. The CDR3 DNA reads TGTGCCAGCAGTGACAGTAGCGGATCGTACAATGAGCAGTTCTTC.

The CDR3 coding sequence is TGCAGTGCTAAACAGGGCTATGGCTACACCTTC. This gives the protein CSAKQGYGYTF. The V gene is TRBV20-1, the J gene TRBJ1-2; D might be TRBD1 (6 bases). V lost 4 bases and J lost 4, with 7 bases in between. The CDR3 totals 11 residues. Germline CDR1 DFQATT, CDR2 SNEGSKA (reference sequence).

The chain links TRBV2 to TRBJ2-1; 9 bases align to TRBD2. The trim removed 8 bases at V and 14 bases at J, leaving 22 bases unmatched. In germline, CDR1 is SNHLY, CDR2 FYNNEI. The CDR3 is made up of 16 amino acids. The CDR3 DNA sequence: TGTGCCAGCCGCGAAGGCAGGGCGGGGGGGCGAGTCCGCAAGTTCTTC. Its translation: CASREGRAGGRVRKFF.

In this sample, this clone turned up once. The chain is built from TRBV5-4 and TRBJ2-5; D is possibly TRBD1 (5 bases). V was pared by 0 bases and J by 5 bases, with 8 bases between. CDR1 SGHNT and CDR2 YYREEE come from the germline V gene (reference sequence). The CDR3 length is 13 residues. CDR3 in DNA: TGTGCCAGCAGCTTGGCAGGGATGGAGACCCAGTACTTC. It is translated as CASSLAGMETQYF.

The chain is built from TRBV5-6 and TRBJ1-2, with a possible D match to TRBD1 (5 bases). The V end lost 3 bases, the J end lost 6 bases, and 12 bases lay between the germline ends. Germline CDR1 reads SGHDT; CDR2 reads YYEEEE. The CDR3 has 13 amino acids. In DNA form, the CDR3 reads TGTGCCAGCAGCTCAGGGCCGGGGGATGGCTACACCTTC. Protein product: CASSSGPGDGYTF.

The genes are TRBV9 and TRBJ2-2; maybe TRBD2 (7 bases). V lost 2 bases and J 1 base, leaving 12 bases between the germline ends. Germline loops: CDR1 SGDLS, CDR2 YYNGEE. This CDR3 has 16 amino acids. The CDR3: CASSVGGRGNTGELFF. CDR3 coding DNA: TGTGCCAGCAGCGTGGGGGGGCGGGGGAACACCGGGGAGCTGTTTTTT.

The V call is TRBV7-2, the J call TRBJ2-1; TRBD2 is a possible D gene (7 bases). CDR3 size: 17 residues. Between the trimmed V and J ends, which lost 2 bases and 10 bases, there was a span of 24 bases. Germline V gene data show CDR1 as SGHTA and CDR2 as FQGNSA. The CDR3 DNA follows: TGTGCCAGCAGCTTACACGGAGGAGGGGGGGGCCTTCGAGAGCAGTTCTTC. Encoded protein: CASSLHGGGGGLREQFF. Complete variable domain (other parts from reference TRBV7-2 and TRBJ2-1): GAGVSQSPSNKVTEKGKDVELRCDPISGHTALYWYRQSLGQGLEFLIYFQGNSAPDKSGLPSDRFSAERTGGSVSTLTIQRTQQEDSAVYLCASSLHGGGGGLREQFFGPGTRLTVL.

The rearrangement uses TRBV6-1 and TRBJ2-7; 7 bases are shared with TRBD1. The CDR3 contains 15 residues. Trimming cost V 2 bases and J 6 bases; bases outside gene matches: 10. The germline V gene encodes CDR1 MNHNS and CDR2 SASEGT. The CDR3 DNA is TGTGCCAGCAGTGAAAAAGGAAGAGGGGGCCGCGAGCAGTACGTC. It translates to CASSEKGRGGREQYV.

The rearrangement links TRBV1 to TRBJ1-3; the table's D call TRBD1 went unverified against the DNA. TRBV1 is labeled a pseudogene. The CDR3 totals 15 residues. DNA for the CDR3: TGCACCAGCAGCCAAGATACAAGCTCTGGAAACACCATATATTTT. Translated: CTSSQDTSSGNTIYF.

In regard to this clone: One junction end does not reproduce the germline sequence, and a read error may be involved. The chain uses TRBV15 and TRBJ2-1; D ambiguous. CDR3 length equals 14 residues. The V gene's germline CDR1 is LNHNV and CDR2 YYDKDF (reference sequence). The CDR3 DNA reads TGTGCTACCAGCAGAGCCGGGTCCCACAATGAGCAGTTCTTC. Its protein product is CATSRAGSHNEQFF.

The V and J genes are TRBV11-2 and TRBJ2-7; 8 positions agree with TRBD1. The CDR3 has 13 amino acids. V shed 3 bases and J 6 bases; nucleotides not matched to a gene: 4. In germline, CDR1 is SGHAT, CDR2 FQNNGV. The CDR3 DNA is TGTGCCAGCAGCTTCATGGACAGGGTCGAGCAGTACGTC. Its protein is CASSFMDRVEQYV.